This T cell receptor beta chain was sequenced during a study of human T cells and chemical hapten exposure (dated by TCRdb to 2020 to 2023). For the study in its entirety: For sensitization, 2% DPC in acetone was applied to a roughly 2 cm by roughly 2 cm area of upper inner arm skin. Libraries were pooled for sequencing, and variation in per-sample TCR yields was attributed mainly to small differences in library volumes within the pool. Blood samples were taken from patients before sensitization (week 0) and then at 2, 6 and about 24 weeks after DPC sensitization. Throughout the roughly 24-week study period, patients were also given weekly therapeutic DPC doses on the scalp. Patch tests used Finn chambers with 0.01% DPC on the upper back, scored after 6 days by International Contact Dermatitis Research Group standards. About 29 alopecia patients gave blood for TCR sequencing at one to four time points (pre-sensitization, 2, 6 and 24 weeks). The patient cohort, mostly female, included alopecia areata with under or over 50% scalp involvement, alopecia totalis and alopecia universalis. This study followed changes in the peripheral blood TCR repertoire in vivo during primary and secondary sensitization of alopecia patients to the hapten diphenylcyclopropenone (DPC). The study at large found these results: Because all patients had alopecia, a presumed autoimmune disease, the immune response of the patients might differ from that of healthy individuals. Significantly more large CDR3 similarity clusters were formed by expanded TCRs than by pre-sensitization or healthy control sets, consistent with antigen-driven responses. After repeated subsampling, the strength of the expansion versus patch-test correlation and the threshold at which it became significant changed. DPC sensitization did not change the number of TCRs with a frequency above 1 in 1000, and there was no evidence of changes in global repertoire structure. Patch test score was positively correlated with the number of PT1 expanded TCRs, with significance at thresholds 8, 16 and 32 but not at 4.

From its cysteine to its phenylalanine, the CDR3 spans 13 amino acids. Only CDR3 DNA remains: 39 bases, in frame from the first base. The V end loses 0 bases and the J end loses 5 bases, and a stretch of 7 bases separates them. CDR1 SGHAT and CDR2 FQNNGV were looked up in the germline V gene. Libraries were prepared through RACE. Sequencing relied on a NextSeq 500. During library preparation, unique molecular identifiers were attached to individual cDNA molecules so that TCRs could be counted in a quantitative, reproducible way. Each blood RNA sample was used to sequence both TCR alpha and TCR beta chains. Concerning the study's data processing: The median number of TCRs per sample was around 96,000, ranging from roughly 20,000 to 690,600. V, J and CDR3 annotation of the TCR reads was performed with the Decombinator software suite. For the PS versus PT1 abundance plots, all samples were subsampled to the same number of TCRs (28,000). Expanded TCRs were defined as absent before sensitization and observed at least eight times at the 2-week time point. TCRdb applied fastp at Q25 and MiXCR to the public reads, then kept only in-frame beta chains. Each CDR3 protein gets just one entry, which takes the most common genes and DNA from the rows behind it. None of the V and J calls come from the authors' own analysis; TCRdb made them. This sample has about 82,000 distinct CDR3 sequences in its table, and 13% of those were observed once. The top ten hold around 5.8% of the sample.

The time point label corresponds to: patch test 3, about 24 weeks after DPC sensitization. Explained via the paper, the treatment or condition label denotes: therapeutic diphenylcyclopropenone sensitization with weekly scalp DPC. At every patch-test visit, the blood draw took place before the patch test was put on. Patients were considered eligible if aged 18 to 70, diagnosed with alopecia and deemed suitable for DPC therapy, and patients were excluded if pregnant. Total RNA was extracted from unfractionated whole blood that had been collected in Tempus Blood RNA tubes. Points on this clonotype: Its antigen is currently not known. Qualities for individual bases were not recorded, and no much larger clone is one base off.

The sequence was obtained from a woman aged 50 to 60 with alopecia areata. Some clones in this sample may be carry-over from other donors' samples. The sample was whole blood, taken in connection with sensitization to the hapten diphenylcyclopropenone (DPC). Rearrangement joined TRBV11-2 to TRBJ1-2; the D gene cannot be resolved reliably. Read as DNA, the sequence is TGTGCCAGCAGCTTAGATACGGGTTATGGCTACACCTTC. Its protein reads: CASSLDTGYGYTF. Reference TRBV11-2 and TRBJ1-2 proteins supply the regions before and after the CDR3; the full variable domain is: EAGVAQSPRYKIIEKRQSVAFWCNPISGHATLYWYQQILGQGPKLLIQFQNNGVVDDSQLPKDRFSAERLKGVDSTLKIQPAKLEDSAVYLCASSLDTGYGYTFGSGTRLTVV.